This TCR beta chain is drawn from a study of blood T cell repertoires in COVID-19. Study-wide context: Samples came from the United States, Italy and Spain, spanning acute and convalescent COVID-19. PBMCs, B-cell-depleted T cells, or T cells were the source of the cDNA or gDNA that made up the material.

V was cut by 5 bases and J by 3 bases, with 16 bases left in between. This CDR3 is 16 amino acids long. Germline CDR1 and CDR2: KGHSH and LQKENI. Original handling: The authors estimated nucleated cell counts from reference gene primer amplification. Repertoires were generated with immunoSEQ multiplex PCR, while TCRdb's copy carries only in-frame clones and drops some. The D gene and trimming were derived from the DNA, and the V and J assignments and clone size from that table. This table has under 200,000 clones, about four fifths appearing once. This rearrangement joins TRBV18 to TRBJ2-2, with D unresolved. This clonotype was sampled from a man between 65 and 85 years old with active or convalescent COVID-19. Material: peripheral blood. Here the CDR3 reads CASSSGQMADTGELFF. CDR3 DNA sequence: TGTGCCAGCTCATCCGGCCAAATGGCGGACACCGGGGAGCTGTTTTTT.